This entry lists 25 T cell receptor beta chains sequenced from one sample in a study of shared clonotypes between healthy human individuals. Assay used: immunoSEQ multiplex PCR; TCRdb lists only in-frame clones, some missing. The top ten hold about 0.064% of the sample, which has over 400,000 clones, approximately 95% seen once. The sequenced sample consisted of naive CD4+ T cells sorted from blood. The subset here: CD45RA+ positively selected. The receptors were sampled from a woman in her twenties or thirties in good health.

The chain links TRBV28 to TRBJ2-5; D may be TRBD1 or TRBD2 (5 bases each). The germline V gene has CDR1 MDHEN and CDR2 SYDVKM. The CDR3 extends over 14 amino acids. With 5 bases removed from V and 2 bases from J, the gap between germline ends came to 12 bases. CDR3 sequence: CASSPPGRQETQYF. CDR3 sequence (DNA): TGTGCCAGCAGTCCCCCGGGACGTCAAGAGACCCAGTACTTC.

The CDR3 nucleotides read TGTGCCAGTAAAGACGGGAGAGGGTACGAGCAGTACTTC. Protein sequence: CASKDGRGYEQYF. The chain links TRBV19 to TRBJ2-7; a weak D match, TRBD2 (6 bases). Trimming shortened V by 7 bases and J by 4 bases, and 14 bases separated the two germline ends. Germline CDR1 is LNHDA and CDR2 is SQIVND (reference sequence). The CDR3 has 13 residues.

The chain uses TRBV18 and TRBJ2-2; 9 nucleotides align to TRBD2. The CDR3 is 16 amino acids. CDR1 KGHSH and CDR2 LQKENI come from the germline V gene. Losses at the gene ends were 3 bases for V and 5 bases for J; bases not matched to a gene: 7. The CDR3 reads CASSPAASGRTGELFF. CDR3 DNA: TGTGCCAGCTCACCGGCGGCAAGCGGGAGGACCGGGGAGCTGTTTTTT. The complete variable domain, with remaining parts taken from reference TRBV18 and TRBJ2-2, reads NAGVMQNPRHLVRRRGQEARLRCSPMKGHSHVYWYRQLPEEGLKFMVYLQKENIIDESGMPKERFSAEFPKEGPSILRIQQVVRGDSAAYFCASSPAASGRTGELFFGEGSRLTVL.

The chain recombines TRBV27 with TRBJ1-1; weak D call: TRBD1 (6 bases). This CDR3 region has 13 residues. The V end was cut by 5 bases, the J end by 7 bases, with 14 bases between. In germline, CDR1 is MNHEY, CDR2 SMNVEV (reference sequence). CDR3 sequence: CASSIRGKGEAFF. In DNA, the CDR3 is TGTGCCAGCAGTATCAGGGGTAAGGGTGAAGCTTTCTTT.

The chain carries TRBV5-1 and TRBJ1-3, with 10 bases that match TRBD1. This CDR3 has 19 residues. Germline V gene sequence: CDR1 SGHRS, CDR2 YFSETQ. V lost 1 base, J lost 1 base, and 11 bases stayed unmatched. The CDR3 sequence: CASSLNMGQGIDSGNTIYF. CDR3 bases: TGCGCCAGCAGCTTGAATATGGGACAGGGGATTGATTCTGGAAACACCATATATTTT.

The chain uses TRBV5-8 and TRBJ1-1; D is uncertain. The germline V and J ends were trimmed by 0 bases and 0 bases, with 9 bases remaining between them. This CDR3 contains 15 residues. Germline-derived CDR1 and CDR2 are SGHTS and YDEGEE. The CDR3 protein is CASSLVWGLNTEAFF. For the CDR3, the DNA is TGTGCCAGCAGCTTGGTGTGGGGATTGAACACTGAAGCTTTCTTT.

DNA of the CDR3: TGTGCCAGCAGCTTAGGGGGGCAAGCCGGGGAGCTGTTTTTT. Amino acid sequence: CASSLGGQAGELFF. The rearrangement links TRBV7-8 to TRBJ2-2; TRBD1 might be the D (6 bases). The CDR3 has 14 residues. Trimming cost V 1 base and J 6 bases, with 9 bases left between them. Per germline, CDR1 SGHVS and CDR2 FQNEAQ.

The chain uses TRBV10-1 and TRBJ1-1; TRBD1 might be the D (6 bases). Trimming took 2 bases from V and 4 from J, leaving 8 bases between them. Germline V gives CDR1 WNHNN, CDR2 SYGVQD (reference sequence). This CDR3 contains 13 residues. The CDR3 sequence is CASSEGGSTEAFF. DNA of the CDR3: TGCGCCAGCAGTGAGGGGGGCAGCACTGAAGCTTTCTTT.

The chain carries TRBV13 and TRBJ2-7; tentative D call: TRBD2 (5 bases). Trimming shortened V by 3 bases and J by 2 bases, and 11 bases separated the two germline ends. The CDR3 length is 14 residues. Germline values: CDR1 PRHDT, CDR2 FYEKMQ (reference sequence). The CDR3 region is CASSFAREAYEQYF. The DNA for the CDR3 is TGTGCCAGCAGCTTTGCCCGGGAAGCCTACGAGCAGTACTTC.

This chain joins TRBV27 and TRBJ2-3; TRBD2 matches 11 bases. This CDR3 comprises 17 residues. The junction had 9 bases not matched to a gene; V was cut back by 6 bases and J by 1 base. Germline V lookup: CDR1 MNHEY, CDR2 SMNVEV (reference sequence). DNA for the CDR3: TGTGCCAGCAGCAGCCTTCGGACTAGCGGGCGCACAGATACGCAGTATTTT. Amino acids: CASSSLRTSGRTDTQYF.

The genes are TRBV7-3 and TRBJ2-1; 7 nucleotides agree with TRBD1. The junction had 5 bases not matched to a gene; V was cut back by 6 bases and J by 0 bases. Germline assignment: CDR1 SGHTA and CDR2 FQGTGA. The CDR3 runs 15 residues. The CDR3: CASRPTGSSYNEQFF. In DNA, the CDR3 is TGTGCCAGCAGACCGACAGGGAGCTCCTACAATGAGCAGTTCTTC.

The chain employs TRBV27 and TRBJ1-2; 7 bases match TRBD1. This CDR3 comprises 15 residues. Germline CDR1 reads MNHEY; CDR2 reads SMNVEV (reference sequence). Trimming removed 6 bases from V and 2 bases from J; junction bases left unmatched: 9. CDR3 nucleotides: TGTGCCAGCAGACCCTGGGACAGTCAAAACTATGGCTACACCTTC. It is translated as CASRPWDSQNYGYTF.

This chain joins TRBV5-4 and TRBJ1-2; maybe TRBD1 (5 bases). The length of the CDR3 is 13 residues. Germline V gives CDR1 SGHNT, CDR2 YYREEE (reference sequence). V shed 4 bases and J shed 3 bases, with 10 bases lying between them. CDR3 sequence (DNA): TGTGCCAGCAGCCCGGACAAGCACTATGGCTACACCTTC. As protein: CASSPDKHYGYTF. Full variable domain (rest looked up from reference TRBV5-4 and TRBJ1-2): ETGVTQSPTHLIKTRGQQVTLRCSSQSGHNTVSWYQQALGQGPQFIFQYYREEENGRGNFPPRFSGLQFPNYSSELNVNALELDDSALYLCASSPDKHYGYTFGSGTRLTVV.

On this clone itself: Other DNA sequences in this sample translate to the same CDR3. V is TRBV9 and J is TRBJ2-1, with 9 bases identical to TRBD2. The CDR3 loop spans 15 amino acids. The junction had 6 bases not matched to a gene; V was cut back by 4 bases and J by 4 bases. The germline gives CDR1 SGDLS, CDR2 YYNGEE. CDR3: CASSPTSGTYNEQFF. CDR3 nucleotide sequence: TGTGCCAGCAGCCCGACTAGCGGAACTTACAATGAGCAGTTCTTC.

The genes are TRBV5-5 and TRBJ1-4; D is possibly TRBD1 (5 bases). Trimming removed 7 bases from V and 8 bases from J, with 24 bases in between. The CDR3 loop spans 16 amino acids. From germline, CDR1 is SGHKS and CDR2 YYEKEE (reference sequence). CDR3 sequence: CASHPTGSQGGEKLFF. DNA of the CDR3: TGTGCCAGCCATCCCACCGGTTCGCAGGGAGGCGAAAAACTGTTTTTT. The whole variable domain, filled in from reference TRBV5-5 and TRBJ1-4, reads DAGVTQSPTHLIKTRGQQVTLRCSPISGHKSVSWYQQVLGQGPQFIFQYYEKEERGRGNFPDRFSARQFPNYSSELNVNALLLGDSALYLCASHPTGSQGGEKLFFGSGTQLSVL.

The chain has TRBV28 and TRBJ2-5; TRBD2 matches 9 bases. The CDR3 is 14 amino acids. The germline CDR1 and CDR2 sequences are MDHEN and SYDVKM. Trimming took 11 bases from V and 5 from J; bases not matched to a gene: 12. The CDR3 DNA sequence: TGTGCCGTGGGGGGTAGCGGGAGATGGGAGACCCAGTACTTC. Translated: CAVGGSGRWETQYF.

The J gene is TRBJ2-7, the V gene TRBV5-6, with 7 bases that match TRBD1. The V and J ends lost 0 bases and 1 base, in that order; junction bases with no gene match: 4. Per the germline V gene, CDR1 is SGHDT and CDR2 is YYEEEE. The CDR3 runs to 15 residues. The CDR3: CASSLVGQLSYEQYF. CDR3 nucleotides: TGTGCCAGCAGCTTGGTGGGACAGCTTTCCTACGAGCAGTACTTC.

This sequence joins TRBV4-1 and TRBJ1-3; D not resolved. Per the germline V gene, CDR1 is MGHRA and CDR2 is YSYEKL. The V end was cut by 2 bases, the J end by 2 bases, with 7 bases between. The CDR3 contains 14 residues. CDR3 nucleotide sequence: TGCGCCAGCAGCCAACCGAAAACTGGAAACACCATATATTTT. It is translated as CASSQPKTGNTIYF.

The chain couples TRBV7-9 to TRBJ2-2; 9 nucleotides line up with TRBD1. The CDR3 has 15 amino acids. CDR1 SEHNR and CDR2 FQNEAQ come from the germline V gene (reference sequence). With V trimmed by 6 bases and J by 4 bases, 6 bases remained unmatched. The CDR3 region is CASSPGTGFTGELFF. CDR3 in DNA: TGTGCCAGCAGTCCCGGGACAGGGTTCACCGGGGAGCTGTTTTTT.

This chain joins TRBV5-1 and TRBJ1-1, with D hard to call. CDR1 and CDR2 from the germline V gene are SGHRS and YFSETQ. This CDR3 comprises 13 residues. V lost 1 base, J lost 8 bases, and 12 bases lay in between. The CDR3 loop is CASSLLVGREAFF. CDR3 coding DNA: TGCGCCAGCAGCTTGCTCGTCGGTCGCGAAGCTTTCTTT.

The genes are TRBV10-2 and TRBJ1-2; 8 positions agree with TRBD1. Germline V CDR1 and CDR2: WSHSY, SAAADI. The CDR3 totals 14 residues. Losses at the gene ends were 6 bases for V and 7 bases for J; bases not matched to a gene: 10. The CDR3 reads CASRNMDRDPGYTF. The CDR3 region has the DNA TGCGCCAGCAGGAACATGGACAGGGACCCTGGCTACACCTTC.

J is TRBJ2-1 and V is TRBV6-5; 7 nucleotides line up with TRBD2. Germline CDR1 MNHEY, CDR2 SVGAGI. V lost 1 base and J lost 6; bases outside the gene matches: 3. This CDR3 is built from 14 residues. CDR3 in amino acids: CASSYLREPNEQFF. CDR3 DNA sequence: TGTGCCAGCAGTTACTTGCGGGAGCCCAATGAGCAGTTCTTC.

The chain recombines TRBV4-1 with TRBJ2-7; TRBD1 matches 7 bases. Trimming cost V 1 base and J 5 bases; bases outside gene matches: 2. There are 13 residues in the CDR3. Germline-derived CDR1 and CDR2 are MGHRA and YSYEKL. The DNA for the CDR3 is TGCGCCAGCAGCCAAGGAGGGGGCCACGAGCAGTACTTC. It is translated as CASSQGGGHEQYF.

This clone is a singleton in its sample. The CDR3: CASSLLAGEVNEQFF. In DNA, the CDR3 is TGTGCCAGCAGTTTATTAGCGGGAGAGGTCAATGAGCAGTTCTTC. V is TRBV27 and J is TRBJ2-1, with 9 bases identical to TRBD2. The CDR3 spans 15 residues. The trim removed 1 base at V and 6 bases at J, leaving 4 bases unmatched. Germline assignment: CDR1 MNHEY and CDR2 SMNVEV (reference sequence).

V and J are TRBV6-1 and TRBJ1-2; 8 bases agree with TRBD1. Germline V gene data show CDR1 as MNHNS and CDR2 as SASEGT. V gave up 7 bases and J gave up 2 bases; unmatched junction bases: 6. The CDR3 is 14 amino acids. The CDR3 coding sequence is TGTGCCAGCATAGTGGGACAGGTCAACTATGGCTACACCTTC. The encoded protein is CASIVGQVNYGYTF.